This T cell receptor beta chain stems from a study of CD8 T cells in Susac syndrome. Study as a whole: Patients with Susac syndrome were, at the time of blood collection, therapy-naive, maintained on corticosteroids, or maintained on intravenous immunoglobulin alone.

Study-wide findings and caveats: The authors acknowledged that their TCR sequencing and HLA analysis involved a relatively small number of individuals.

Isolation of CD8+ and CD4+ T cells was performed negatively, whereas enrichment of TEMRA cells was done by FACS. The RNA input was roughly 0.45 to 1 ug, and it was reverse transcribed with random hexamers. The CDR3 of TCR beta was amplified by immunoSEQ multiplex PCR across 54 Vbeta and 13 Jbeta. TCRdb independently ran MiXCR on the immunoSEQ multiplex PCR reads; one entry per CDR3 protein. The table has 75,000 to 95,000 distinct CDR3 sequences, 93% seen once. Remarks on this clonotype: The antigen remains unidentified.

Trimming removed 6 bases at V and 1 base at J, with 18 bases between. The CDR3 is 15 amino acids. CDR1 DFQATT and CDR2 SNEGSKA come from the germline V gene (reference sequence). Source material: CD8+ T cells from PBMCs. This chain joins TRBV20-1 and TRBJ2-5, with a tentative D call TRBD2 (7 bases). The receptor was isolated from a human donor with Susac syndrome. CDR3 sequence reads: CSAGGRPPFQETQYF. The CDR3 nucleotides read TGCAGTGCCGGGGGGCGTCCACCGTTCCAAGAGACCCAGTACTTC.